This TCR beta chain stems from a study of a mutant IDH1 vaccine in newly diagnosed glioma. Background on the study: Treated patients, about 62% male and roughly 40% female, averaged approximately 40 years of age. Every participant had undergone radiotherapy, temozolomide, or both before, and most underwent both.

Regarding time point: week 23, last vaccination. The study gave 300 ug of mutant IDH1 20-mer peptide per vaccine dose, with topical imiquimod. Each donor presented with a new WHO grade 3 or 4 astrocytoma that tested IDH1-mutant and showed ATRX loss. As regards this clone: Its antigen remains unknown.

Germline lookup yields CDR1 SGHTA and CDR2 FQGNSA. V was pared by 5 bases and J by 6 bases, with 13 bases between. This CDR3 spans 14 amino acids. TCRdb's table, derived via immunoSEQ multiplex PCR, lists solely in-frame clones and lacks some. The table records roughly 28,000 clones, roughly 80% of them present only once. This receptor was obtained from a woman aged 18-29 years with glioma. Sequencing used PBMCs, obtained from a glioma patient whose treatment included an IDH1 peptide vaccine. The genes are TRBV7-2 and TRBJ2-2, with TRBD1 as a possible D gene (6 bases). Here the CDR3 DNA reads TGTGCCAGCAGCCGTCAGACAGGAGCCGGGGAGCTGTTTTTT. This translates into CASSRQTGAGELFF.